These 23 T cell receptor beta chains were all obtained from the same sample, sequenced in a study of technical replicates of blood from a handful of donors. Some clones are missing from TCRdb's copy, which holds only in-frame ones; the method was immunoSEQ multiplex PCR. The sample holds more than 75,000 clones, just under 95% seen once. The sample consisted of T cells isolated from PBMCs. The source of these receptors is a human donor in good health.

A note on this clone: This specimen includes other DNA sequences encoding the same CDR3. The chain employs TRBV2 and TRBJ2-7, with TRBD2 identical over 12 bases. The germline V gene has CDR1 SNHLY and CDR2 FYNNEI. The CDR3 covers 14 residues. The V segment lost 2 bases and the J segment 4 bases; nucleotides outside the gene matches: 0. Here the CDR3 reads CASSETSGRYEQYF. The CDR3 region has the DNA TGTGCCAGCAGTGAAACTAGCGGGAGGTACGAGCAGTACTTC. The full variable domain, its missing parts supplied by reference TRBV2 and TRBJ2-7, is EPEVTQTPSHQVTQMGQEVILRCVPISNHLYFYWYRQILGQKVEFLVSFYNNEISEKSEIFDDQFSVERPDGSNFTLKIRSTKLEDSAMYFCASSETSGRYEQYFGPGTRLTVT.

The rearrangement links TRBV19 to TRBJ1-5; D might be TRBD1 (6 bases). Trimming stripped 0 bases from V and 6 bases from J, with 12 bases between. Germline CDR1 reads LNHDA; CDR2 reads SQIVND (reference sequence). The CDR3 spans 15 residues. The CDR3: CASSIDAGARQPQHF. As DNA, the CDR3 is TGTGCCAGTAGTATAGATGCAGGGGCTCGTCAGCCCCAGCATTTT.

This clone has a single count. The rearrangement links TRBV5-4 to TRBJ2-3; 12 nucleotides line up with TRBD2. This CDR3 is built from 19 residues. CDR1 and CDR2 (germline): SGHNT, YYREEE (reference sequence). Trimming took 3 bases from V and 3 from J; bases not matched to a gene: 14. The CDR3 sequence: CASSSQQGWTSGKTDTQYF. CDR3 coding DNA: TGTGCCAGCAGCTCCCAACAGGGATGGACTAGCGGGAAAACAGATACGCAGTATTTT. Using reference TRBV5-4 and TRBJ2-3 for the parts outside the CDR3, the full variable domain is ETGVTQSPTHLIKTRGQQVTLRCSSQSGHNTVSWYQQALGQGPQFIFQYYREEENGRGNFPPRFSGLQFPNYSSELNVNALELDDSALYLCASSSQQGWTSGKTDTQYFGPGTRLTVL.

The table lists this clone with a count of one. The V call is TRBV5-1, the J call TRBJ2-1; D is possibly TRBD2 (5 bases). V lost 2 bases and J lost 6, with 21 bases in between. This CDR3 comprises 17 residues. The germline gives CDR1 SGHRS, CDR2 YFSETQ. Written as DNA, the CDR3 is TGCGCCAGCAGCTTTCACCTTGAAGCGGAAGTTCCCAATGAGCAGTTCTTC. Its translation is CASSFHLEAEVPNEQFF. The variable domain in full, with the rest retrieved from reference TRBV5-1 and TRBJ2-1, is KAGVTQTPRYLIKTRGQQVTLSCSPISGHRSVSWYQQTPGQGLQFLFEYFSETQRNKGNFPGRFSGRQFSNSRSEMNVSTLELGDSALYLCASSFHLEAEVPNEQFFGPGTRLTVL.

V is TRBV7-9 and J is TRBJ1-2, with TRBD1 matching 7 bases. V shed 5 bases, J shed 8 bases, and the junction held 5 bases outside the gene matches. CDR3 size: 12 residues. CDR1 SEHNR and CDR2 FQNEAQ come from the germline V gene (reference sequence). The CDR3 nucleotides are TGTGCCAGCAGCCCAGGGGGGTCCGGCTACACCTTC. It codes for CASSPGGSGYTF.

This chain uses TRBV15 with TRBJ1-2; tentatively, D is TRBD1 (5 bases). Trimming removed 0 bases at V and 2 bases at J, with 13 bases between. This CDR3 has 16 residues. Germline loops: CDR1 LNHNV, CDR2 YYDKDF (reference sequence). In nucleotides, the CDR3 is TGTGCCACCAGCAGAGATAGGGCAGGGAGGAACTATGGCTACACCTTC. It is translated as CATSRDRAGRNYGYTF. The variable domain in full, completed from reference TRBV15 and TRBJ1-2, reads DAMVIQNPRYQVTQFGKPVTLSCSQTLNHNVMYWYQQKSSQAPKLLFHYYDKDFNNEADTPDNFQSRRPNTSFCFLDIRSPGLGDTAMYLCATSRDRAGRNYGYTFGSGTRLTVV.

V gene TRBV7-9 combines with J gene TRBJ1-2; a possible D gene is TRBD1 (5 bases). CDR3 length: 16 residues. The germline CDR1 and CDR2 sequences are SEHNR and FQNEAQ (reference sequence). V gave up 1 base and J gave up 7 bases, with 19 bases separating them. The DNA of the CDR3 is TGTGCCAGCAGCTTAGGGAGGGACTCGCTGTTGTCTGGCTACACCTTC. It encodes CASSLGRDSLLSGYTF.

This chain joins TRBV5-6 and TRBJ2-2; 10 bases match TRBD1. The CDR3 is 16 residues long. V trimming: 1 base; J trimming: 1 base; junction bases outside the gene matches: 1. CDR1 and CDR2 from the germline V gene are SGHDT and YYEEEE. Here the CDR3 DNA reads TGTGCCAGCAGCTTGAGGGACAGGGGGAACACCGGGGAGCTGTTTTTT. Translating it yields CASSLRDRGNTGELFF.

The chain is built from TRBV2 and TRBJ2-2; a weak D match, TRBD1 (6 bases). The CDR3 contains 13 residues. Trimming took 6 bases from V and 5 from J, leaving 10 bases between them. Germline V gene lookup returns CDR1 SNHLY and CDR2 FYNNEI. The CDR3 bases are TGTGCCAGCAGACAGACAGGTACCGGGGAGCTGTTTTTT. It specifies CASRQTGTGELFF.

The chain joins TRBV9 to TRBJ2-1, with 14 bases fitting TRBD2. Trimming took 3 bases from V and 6 from J; bases not matched to a gene: 2. The germline V gene encodes CDR1 SGDLS and CDR2 YYNGEE. The CDR3 is 15 residues long. The CDR3 DNA follows: TGTGCCAGCAGCGGGGGGACTAGCGGGGGCAATGAGCAGTTCTTC. Encoded protein: CASSGGTSGGNEQFF.

The chain links TRBV4-1 to TRBJ2-1; TRBD2 is a possible D gene (6 bases). The germline V gene encodes CDR1 MGHRA and CDR2 YSYEKL. V was pared by 0 bases and J by 3 bases, with 9 bases between. This CDR3 contains 15 residues. DNA of the CDR3: TGCGCCAGCAGCCAAGACTGGGGAGGCTACAATGAGCAGTTCTTC. This encodes CASSQDWGGYNEQFF.

The chain links TRBV30 to TRBJ2-5; the D gene is possibly TRBD2 (5 bases). The germline gives CDR1 GTSNPN, CDR2 SVGIG (reference sequence). V lost 6 bases and J lost 5, with 16 bases in between. CDR3 length: 13 amino acids. CDR3 sequence (DNA): TGTGCCTGTAACGCATTAGGACTGGAGACCCAGTACTTC. Translation gives CACNALGLETQYF.

This chain uses TRBV19 with TRBJ2-3; 11 bases fit TRBD1. Trimming at V came to 6 bases and at J to 4 bases, leaving 6 bases not matched to a gene. The CDR3 totals 15 residues. Germline V gene sequence: CDR1 LNHDA, CDR2 SQIVND (reference sequence). The CDR3 here is CASRHWGQGADTQYF. CDR3 coding DNA: TGTGCCAGTAGGCACTGGGGACAGGGGGCAGATACGCAGTATTTT.

The chain carries TRBV6-5 and TRBJ2-5; 8 nucleotides align to TRBD2. This CDR3 is built from 13 residues. Losses at the gene ends were 6 bases for V and 5 bases for J; bases not matched to a gene: 5. Germline V gene sequence: CDR1 MNHEY, CDR2 SVGAGI. DNA for the CDR3: TGTGCCAGCAGGACCCCGGGGGGGGAGACCCAGTACTTC. The encoded protein is CASRTPGGETQYF.

The chain combines TRBV2 with TRBJ2-7, with D possibly TRBD1 on 6 matching bases. V was pared by 0 bases and J by 7 bases, with 19 bases between. Germline V gene lookup returns CDR1 SNHLY and CDR2 FYNNEI. This CDR3 has 16 amino acids. CDR3 in amino acids: CASSEAKTGALREQYF. CDR3 bases: TGTGCCAGCAGTGAAGCAAAGACAGGAGCCCTCCGAGAGCAGTACTTC.

The chain carries TRBV6-5 and TRBJ2-5; D is unresolved. CDR1 is MNHEY, CDR2 SVGAGI, per germline. Trimming left V 6 bases short and J 6 bases short, with 20 bases between. The CDR3 spans 15 residues. CDR3 bases: TGTGCCAGCAGCCTCAATCAGGCCCTGGTTCAGACCCAGTACTTC. It encodes CASSLNQALVQTQYF.

The V gene is TRBV5-4, the J gene TRBJ2-2; the match to TRBD2 covers 8 bases. CDR1 is SGHNT, CDR2 YYREEE, per germline (reference sequence). The CDR3 spans 16 residues. Losses at the gene ends were 3 bases for V and 3 bases for J; bases not matched to a gene: 7. CDR3: CASSSGRGGYTGELFF. In nucleotides, the CDR3 is TGTGCCAGCAGCTCGGGACGGGGGGGATACACCGGGGAGCTGTTTTTT.

The CDR3 sequence: CASSQERKSTSGIHYEQYF. The CDR3 DNA sequence: TGCGCCAGCAGCCAAGAAAGAAAAAGTACTAGCGGAATACACTACGAGCAGTACTTC. The chain uses TRBV4-1 and TRBJ2-7; TRBD2 aligns across 8 bases. CDR1 is MGHRA and CDR2 is YSYEKL in the germline V gene. V lost 0 bases to trimming and J lost 3 bases; unmatched junction nucleotides: 16. The CDR3 covers 19 residues.

The chain recombines TRBV29-1 with TRBJ2-1; D not resolved. Between the trimmed V and J ends, which lost 7 bases and 2 bases, there was a span of 18 bases. The germline gives CDR1 SQVTM, CDR2 ANQGSEA. The CDR3 contains 15 residues. The CDR3: CSAPPPERPYNEQFF. The CDR3 coding sequence is TGCAGCGCCCCCCCGCCGGAGCGCCCCTACAATGAGCAGTTCTTC.

J is TRBJ1-1 and V is TRBV6-6; D is unclear. Per the germline V gene, CDR1 is MNHNY and CDR2 is SVGAGI (reference sequence). Between the trimmed V and J ends, which lost 2 bases and 3 bases, there was a span of 10 bases. CDR3 length equals 14 residues. The CDR3 reads CASSYLGRDTEAFF. The CDR3 bases are TGTGCCAGCAGTTACCTAGGGAGGGACACTGAAGCTTTCTTT.

V and J are TRBV27 and TRBJ1-1; no definite D call. This CDR3 has 14 amino acids. Germline CDR1 reads MNHEY; CDR2 reads SMNVEV (reference sequence). The ends were cut back, 3 bases at V and 5 bases at J, with 13 bases in the middle. In nucleotides, the CDR3 is TGTGCCAGCAGTTTTAAGGGAGCTTGGACTGAAGCTTTCTTT. It specifies CASSFKGAWTEAFF.

The gene calls are TRBV5-6 and TRBJ2-1; weak D call: TRBD1 (6 bases). The CDR3 has 14 amino acids. The V end was cut by 0 bases, the J end by 7 bases, with 11 bases between. In germline, CDR1 is SGHDT, CDR2 YYEEEE. CDR3 bases: TGTGCCAGCAGCTTGGGACAGGAGTATAATGAGCAGTTCTTC. Amino acid sequence: CASSLGQEYNEQFF.

The V call is TRBV30, the J call TRBJ1-2; no definite D call. Between the trimmed V and J ends, which lost 3 bases and 4 bases, there was a span of 9 bases. Germline CDR1 GTSNPN, CDR2 SVGIG (reference sequence). There are 12 residues in the CDR3. CDR3 sequence reads: CAWSRGPYGYTF. The CDR3 coding sequence is TGTGCCTGGAGCCGGGGTCCCTATGGCTACACCTTC. The full variable domain, in which reference TRBV30 and TRBJ1-2 provide the parts outside the CDR3, is SQTIHQWPATLVQPVGSPLSLECTVEGTSNPNLYWYRQAAGRGLQLLFYSVGIGQISSEVPQNLSASRPQDRQFILSSKKLLLSDSGFYLCAWSRGPYGYTFGSGTRLTVV.